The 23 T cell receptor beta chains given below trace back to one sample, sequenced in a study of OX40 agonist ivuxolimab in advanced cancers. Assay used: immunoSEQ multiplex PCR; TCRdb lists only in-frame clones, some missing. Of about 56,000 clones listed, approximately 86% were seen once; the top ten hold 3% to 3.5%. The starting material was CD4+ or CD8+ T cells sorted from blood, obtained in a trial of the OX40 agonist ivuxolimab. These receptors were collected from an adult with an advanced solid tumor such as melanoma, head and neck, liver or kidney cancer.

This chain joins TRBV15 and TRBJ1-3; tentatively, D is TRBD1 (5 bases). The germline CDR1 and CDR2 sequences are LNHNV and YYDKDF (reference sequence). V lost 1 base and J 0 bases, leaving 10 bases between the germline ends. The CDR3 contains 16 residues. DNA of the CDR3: TGTGCCACCAGCAGAGGTCACAGGAGCTCTGGAAACACCATATATTTT. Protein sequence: CATSRGHRSSGNTIYF.

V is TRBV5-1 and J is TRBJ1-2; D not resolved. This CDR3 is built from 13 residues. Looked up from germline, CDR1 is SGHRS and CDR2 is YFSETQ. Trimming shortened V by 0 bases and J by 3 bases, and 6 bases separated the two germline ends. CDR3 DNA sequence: TGCGCCAGCAGCTTGGTTCAGGACTATGGCTACACCTTC. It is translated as CASSLVQDYGYTF.

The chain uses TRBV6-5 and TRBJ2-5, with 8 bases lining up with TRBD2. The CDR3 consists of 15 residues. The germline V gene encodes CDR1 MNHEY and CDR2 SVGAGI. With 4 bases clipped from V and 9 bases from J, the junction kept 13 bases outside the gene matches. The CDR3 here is CASSLLADTPSAQYF. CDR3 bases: TGTGCCAGCAGTTTACTAGCGGATACCCCCTCAGCCCAGTACTTC.

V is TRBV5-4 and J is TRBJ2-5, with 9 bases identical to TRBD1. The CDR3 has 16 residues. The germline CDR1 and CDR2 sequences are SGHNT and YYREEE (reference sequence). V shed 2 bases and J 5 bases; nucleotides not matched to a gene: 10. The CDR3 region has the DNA TGTGCCAGCAGCTTAACCCCGGGACAGGGTTGGGAGACCCAGTACTTC. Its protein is CASSLTPGQGWETQYF.

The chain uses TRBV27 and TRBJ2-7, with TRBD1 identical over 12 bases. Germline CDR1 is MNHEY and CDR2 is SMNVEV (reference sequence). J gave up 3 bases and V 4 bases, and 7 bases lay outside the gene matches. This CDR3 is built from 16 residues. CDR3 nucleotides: TGTGCCAGCAGTTCCCGGGACAGGGGGCAGATCTACGAGCAGTACTTC. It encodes CASSSRDRGQIYEQYF.

DNA for the CDR3: TGCGCCAGCAGCTTGGTCGGGCTAGCGGGAGGGAGAGAGACCCAGTACTTC. Translating gives CASSLVGLAGGRETQYF. The gene calls are TRBV5-1 and TRBJ2-5; the match to TRBD2 covers 12 bases. The CDR3 totals 17 residues. The germline CDR1 and CDR2 sequences are SGHRS and YFSETQ. The ends lost 0 bases at V and 4 bases at J; junction bases unmatched: 7.

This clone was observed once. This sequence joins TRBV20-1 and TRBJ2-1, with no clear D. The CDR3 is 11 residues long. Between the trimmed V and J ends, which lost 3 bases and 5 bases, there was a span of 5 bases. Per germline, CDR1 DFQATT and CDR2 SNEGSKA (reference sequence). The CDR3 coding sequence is TGCAGTGCTAGCAAGAACAATGAGCAGTTCTTC. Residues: CSASKNNEQFF.

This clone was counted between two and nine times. Here the CDR3 reads CASSKREGRTTYEQYF. The CDR3 coding sequence is TGTGCCAGCAGCAAAAGGGAGGGACGGACTACCTACGAGCAGTACTTC. The chain carries TRBV21-1 and TRBJ2-7; TRBD2, the D gene given by the table, was not confirmed from the DNA. TRBV21-1 has pseudogene status. CDR3 size: 16 residues.

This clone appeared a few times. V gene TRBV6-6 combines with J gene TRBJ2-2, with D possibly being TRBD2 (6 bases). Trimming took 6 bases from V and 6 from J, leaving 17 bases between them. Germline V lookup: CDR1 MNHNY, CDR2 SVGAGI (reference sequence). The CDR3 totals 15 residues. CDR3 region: CASRGLARSSGELFF. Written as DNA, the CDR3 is TGTGCCAGCAGGGGCCTAGCGAGATCGTCCGGGGAGCTGTTTTTT.

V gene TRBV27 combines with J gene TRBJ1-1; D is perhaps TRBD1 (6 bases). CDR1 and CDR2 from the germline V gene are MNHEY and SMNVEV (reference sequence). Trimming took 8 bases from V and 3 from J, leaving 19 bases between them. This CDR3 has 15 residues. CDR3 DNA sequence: TGTGCCAGCTCCTCTACGGCAGGGGCAGACACTGAAGCTTTCTTT. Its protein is CASSSTAGADTEAFF.

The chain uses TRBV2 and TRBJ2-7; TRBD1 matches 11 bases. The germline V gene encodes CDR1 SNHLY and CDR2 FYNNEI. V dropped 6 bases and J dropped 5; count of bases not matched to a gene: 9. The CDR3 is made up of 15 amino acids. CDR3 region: CASSESGTGGHEQYF. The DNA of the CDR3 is TGTGCCAGCAGCGAGTCCGGGACAGGGGGGCACGAGCAGTACTTC.

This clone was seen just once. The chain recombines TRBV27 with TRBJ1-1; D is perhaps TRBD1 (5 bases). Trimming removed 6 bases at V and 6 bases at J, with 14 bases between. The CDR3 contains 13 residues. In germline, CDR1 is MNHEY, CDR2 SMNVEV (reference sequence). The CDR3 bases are TGTGCCAGCAGGGGACTAGGGTTTGCTGAAGCTTTCTTT. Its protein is CASRGLGFAEAFF.

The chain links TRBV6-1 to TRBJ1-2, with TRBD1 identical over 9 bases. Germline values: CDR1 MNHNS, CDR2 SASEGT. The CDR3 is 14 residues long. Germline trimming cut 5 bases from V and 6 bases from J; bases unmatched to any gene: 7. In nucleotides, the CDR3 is TGTGCCAGCAGTTTGGGGACAGGGTTGGATGGCTACACCTTC. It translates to CASSLGTGLDGYTF.

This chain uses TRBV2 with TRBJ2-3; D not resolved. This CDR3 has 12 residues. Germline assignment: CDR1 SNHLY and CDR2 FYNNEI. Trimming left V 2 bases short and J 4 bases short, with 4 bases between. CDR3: CASSELPDTQYF. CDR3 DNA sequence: TGTGCCAGCAGTGAATTACCAGATACGCAGTATTTT.

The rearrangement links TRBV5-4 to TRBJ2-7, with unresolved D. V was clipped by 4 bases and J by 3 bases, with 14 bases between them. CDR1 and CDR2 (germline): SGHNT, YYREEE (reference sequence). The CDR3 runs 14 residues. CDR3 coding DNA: TGTGCCAGCAGCGCCACCGGTGGACGCTACGAGCAGTACTTC. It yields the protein CASSATGGRYEQYF.

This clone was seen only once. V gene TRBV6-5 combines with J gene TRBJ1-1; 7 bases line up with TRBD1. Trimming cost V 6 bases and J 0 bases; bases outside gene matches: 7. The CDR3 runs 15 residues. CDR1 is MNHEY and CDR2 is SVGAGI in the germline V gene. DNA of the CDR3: TGTGCCAGCAGGCGGACAGGCCTCATGAACACTGAAGCTTTCTTT. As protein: CASRRTGLMNTEAFF.

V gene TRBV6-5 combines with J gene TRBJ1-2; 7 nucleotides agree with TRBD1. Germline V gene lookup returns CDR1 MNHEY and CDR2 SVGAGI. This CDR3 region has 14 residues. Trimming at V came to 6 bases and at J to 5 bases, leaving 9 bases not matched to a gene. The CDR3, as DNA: TGTGCCAGCAGCCGAACCGGGACAGAATATGGCTACACCTTC. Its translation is CASSRTGTEYGYTF.

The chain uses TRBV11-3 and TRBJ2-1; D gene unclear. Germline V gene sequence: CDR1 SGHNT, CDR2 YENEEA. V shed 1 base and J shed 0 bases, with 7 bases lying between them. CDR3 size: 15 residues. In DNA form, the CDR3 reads TGTGCCAGCAGCTTAGGGCAGGTCTCCTACAATGAGCAGTTCTTC. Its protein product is CASSLGQVSYNEQFF.

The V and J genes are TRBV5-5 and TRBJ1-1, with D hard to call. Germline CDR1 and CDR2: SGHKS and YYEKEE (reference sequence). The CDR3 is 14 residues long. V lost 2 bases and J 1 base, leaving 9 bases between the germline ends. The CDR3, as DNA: TGTGCCAGCAGCTTACAGATGCGGAACACTGAAGCTTTCTTT. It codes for CASSLQMRNTEAFF.

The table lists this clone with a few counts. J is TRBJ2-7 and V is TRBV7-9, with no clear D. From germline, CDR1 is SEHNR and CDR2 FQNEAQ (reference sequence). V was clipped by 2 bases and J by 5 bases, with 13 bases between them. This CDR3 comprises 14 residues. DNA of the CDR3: TGTGCCAGCAGCTTACTAGAATCCCTAAACGAGCAGTACTTC. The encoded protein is CASSLLESLNEQYF.

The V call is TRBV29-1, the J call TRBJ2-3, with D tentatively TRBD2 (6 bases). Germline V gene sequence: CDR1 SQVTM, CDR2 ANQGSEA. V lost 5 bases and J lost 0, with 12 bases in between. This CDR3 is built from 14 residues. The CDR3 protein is CSVKKSGSTDTQYF. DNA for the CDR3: TGCAGCGTTAAGAAAAGCGGGAGCACAGATACGCAGTATTTT.

CDR3 in amino acids: CASSQEWTLASGANVLTF. The DNA for the CDR3 is TGTGCCAGCAGCCAAGAGTGGACGTTAGCCTCTGGGGCCAACGTCCTGACTTTC. The V gene is TRBV14, the J gene TRBJ2-6; D not certain. Trimming pared 0 bases from V and 0 bases from J, leaving 12 bases between. In germline, CDR1 is SGHDN, CDR2 FVKESK. CDR3 length equals 18 residues.

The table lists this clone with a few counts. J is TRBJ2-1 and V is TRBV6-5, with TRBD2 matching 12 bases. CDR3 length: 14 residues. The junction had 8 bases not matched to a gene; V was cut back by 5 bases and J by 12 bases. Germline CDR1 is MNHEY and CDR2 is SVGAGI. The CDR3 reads CASSERLAGGRQFF. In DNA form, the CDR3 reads TGTGCCAGCAGTGAGAGGCTAGCGGGAGGGCGGCAGTTCTTC.